The 26 T cell receptor beta chains below all came from one sample that was sequenced in a study of T cells after yellow fever vaccination. Via MiXCR, TCRdb re-called the 5' RACE reads, giving one row per CDR3 protein. The top ten clones hold more than 13% of a sample with about 630,000 distinct CDR3 sequences, approximately 13% of them seen once. This specimen consisted of PBMCs, obtained on the day of the yellow fever booster vaccination. The source is a man aged 25-45 years who received the YFV17D yellow fever vaccine.

This clonotype was picked up many times. CDR3 residues: CASGPGLAIHEQYF. DNA for the CDR3: TGTGCCAGCGGACCGGGACTAGCGATCCACGAGCAGTACTTC. This chain connects TRBV6-2 or TRBV6-3 to TRBJ2-7, with 10 nucleotides matching TRBD2. With 8 bases clipped from V and 5 bases from J, the junction kept 9 bases outside the gene matches. CDR1 and CDR2 (germline): MNHEY, SVGEGT. The CDR3 loop spans 14 amino acids.

V is TRBV19 and J is TRBJ2-5; D is undetermined. V shed 4 bases and J shed 5 bases, with 8 bases lying between them. CDR3 length: 12 residues. Germline CDR1 reads LNHDA; CDR2 reads SQIVND (reference sequence). The CDR3, as DNA: TGTGCCAGTAGTACGAAGGCCGAGACCCAGTACTTC. It yields the protein CASSTKAETQYF.

This clonotype was seen a few times. This sequence joins TRBV19 and TRBJ2-7, with D tentatively TRBD2 (6 bases). This CDR3 region has 15 residues. The V end lost 5 bases, the J end lost 0 bases, and 14 bases lay between the germline ends. Germline V CDR1 and CDR2: LNHDA, SQIVND (reference sequence). The CDR3 bases are TGTGCCAGTAGTTCGGGGCGGGGAAACTCCTACGAGCAGTACTTC. Translated: CASSSGRGNSYEQYF.

This clonotype was found a few times. The chain uses TRBV20-1 and TRBJ2-5; D uncertain. The V gene lost 5 bases and the J gene lost 4 bases, with 5 bases spanning the gap. CDR3 length equals 10 residues. Germline V gene sequence: CDR1 DFQATT, CDR2 SNEGSKA (reference sequence). The CDR3 DNA is TGCAGTGCTCTTATAGAGACCCAGTACTTC. The encoded protein is CSALIETQYF.

The chain employs TRBV4-3 and TRBJ1-4, with TRBD1 matching over 7 bases. The junction had 8 bases not matched to a gene; V was cut back by 5 bases and J by 2 bases. The CDR3 runs 16 residues. Germline V gene lookup returns CDR1 LGHNA and CDR2 YSLEER. The CDR3 reads CASSSHPTGTNEKLFF. The CDR3, as DNA: TGCGCCAGCAGCTCCCACCCGACAGGGACTAATGAAAAACTGTTTTTT.

The chain has TRBV19 and TRBJ2-7; possibly TRBD1 for D (6 bases). V lost 5 bases and J 2 bases, leaving 16 bases between the germline ends. This CDR3 comprises 15 residues. Germline V gene lookup returns CDR1 LNHDA and CDR2 SQIVND (reference sequence). This CDR3 is CASSGDRDTPYEQYF. The CDR3 DNA is TGTGCCAGTAGTGGAGACCGGGACACTCCCTACGAGCAGTACTTC.

The chain uses TRBV20-1 and TRBJ2-1; unclear D gene. The ends were cut back, 1 base at V and 0 bases at J, with 7 bases in the middle. Germline CDR1 and CDR2: DFQATT and SNEGSKA (reference sequence). This CDR3 has 14 amino acids. The CDR3 region has the DNA TGCAGTGCTAGAGGGACGCCCTCCTACAATGAGCAGTTCTTC. Protein sequence: CSARGTPSYNEQFF.

This clonotype has a handful of counts. The gene calls are TRBV6-5 and TRBJ2-1; 10 positions match TRBD1. V shed 3 bases, J shed 2 bases, and the junction held 4 bases outside the gene matches. The CDR3 loop spans 16 amino acids. The germline CDR1 and CDR2 sequences are MNHEY and SVGAGI. The CDR3 DNA is TGTGCCAGCAGTTATTCCGGGACAGGGGCCTACAATGAGCAGTTCTTC. This codes for CASSYSGTGAYNEQFF.

A few counts support this clonotype. The J gene is TRBJ2-7, the V gene TRBV30; D could derive from TRBD1 or TRBD2 (5 bases each). The germline gives CDR1 GTSNPN, CDR2 SVGIG (reference sequence). The CDR3 covers 15 residues. V was pared by 0 bases and J by 1 base, with 13 bases between. As DNA, the CDR3 is TGTGCCTGGAGTGTATACAGGCGGGTGTCCTACGAGCAGTACTTC. This codes for CAWSVYRRVSYEQYF.

This clonotype was seen a few times. The chain employs TRBV7-3 and TRBJ2-5, with a weak D call TRBD2 (5 bases). Germline values: CDR1 SGHTA, CDR2 FQGTGA. V was cut by 3 bases and J by 5 bases, with 16 bases left in between. The CDR3 extends over 15 amino acids. CDR3 protein: CASSFLGNDGETQYF. The CDR3, as DNA: TGTGCCAGCAGCTTTCTCGGGAATGACGGCGAGACCCAGTACTTC.

A few counts support this clonotype. The chain employs TRBV7-9 and TRBJ2-7; 8 bases align to TRBD2. Looked up from germline, CDR1 is SEHNR and CDR2 is FQNEAQ (reference sequence). The CDR3 covers 14 residues. With 2 bases clipped from V and 5 bases from J, the junction kept 5 bases outside the gene matches. CDR3 nucleotides: TGTGCCAGCAGCTTACAGCGGGAGTCACACGAGCAGTACTTC. The encoded protein is CASSLQRESHEQYF.

CDR3 sequence: CATSIESAGERKQYF. For the CDR3, the DNA is TGTGCCACCAGCATCGAGTCGGCAGGGGAGAGGAAGCAGTACTTC. The chain recombines TRBV15 with TRBJ2-7, with D possibly TRBD1 on 6 matching bases. The germline V and J ends were trimmed by 4 bases and 8 bases, with 21 bases remaining between them. The CDR3 is made up of 15 amino acids. In germline, CDR1 is LNHNV, CDR2 YYDKDF (reference sequence).

This clonotype was found a few times. The chain uses TRBV4-3 and TRBJ2-2; perhaps TRBD2 as D (6 bases). This CDR3 comprises 13 residues. Trimming removed 8 bases at V and 3 bases at J, with 10 bases between. Germline lookup yields CDR1 LGHNA and CDR2 YSLEER. The CDR3 is CASLAGYTGELFF. DNA for the CDR3: TGCGCCAGCCTTGCGGGGTACACCGGGGAGCTGTTTTTT.

This chain connects TRBV12-3 or TRBV12-4 to TRBJ2-1; perhaps TRBD1 as D (6 bases). V gave up 6 bases and J gave up 6 bases, with 15 bases separating them. The length of the CDR3 is 14 residues. The chain's CDR3 is CASRPATGSNEQFF. The CDR3 DNA is TGTGCCAGCAGGCCGGCTACAGGGAGCAATGAGCAGTTCTTC.

Many counts were recorded for this clonotype. The chain uses TRBV6-1 and TRBJ1-2; possible D gene TRBD1, 5 bases. The germline V and J ends were trimmed by 1 base and 0 bases, with 12 bases remaining between them. The germline gives CDR1 MNHNS, CDR2 SASEGT. The length of the CDR3 is 16 residues. CDR3 sequence reads: CASSEEMTDPNYGYTF. The CDR3 bases are TGTGCCAGCAGTGAAGAGATGACAGACCCTAACTATGGCTACACCTTC.

This chain joins TRBV6-6 and TRBJ1-1; D remains ambiguous. Germline CDR1 and CDR2: MNHNY and SVGAGI (reference sequence). The CDR3 totals 11 residues. Trimming stripped 0 bases from V and 8 bases from J, with 4 bases between. DNA for the CDR3: TGTGCCAGCAGTTACTCCTGGGAAGCTTTCTTT. Amino acid sequence: CASSYSWEAFF.

The chain uses TRBV30 and TRBJ2-7, with 9 bases matching TRBD2. Germline V gene data show CDR1 as GTSNPN and CDR2 as SVGIG (reference sequence). The CDR3 consists of 16 residues. After removal of 2 bases from V and 3 bases from J, the junction contained 11 bases not matched to a gene. CDR3 bases: TGTGCCTGGAGTAACCCGCGGCTAGCGGGAATCTACGAGCAGTACTTC. It encodes CAWSNPRLAGIYEQYF.

This clonotype was seen just once. Germline and junction disagree at one end, which may indicate a read error. The rearrangement links TRBV5-4 to TRBJ2-5, with D unclear. The CDR3 extends over 13 amino acids. The V gene's germline CDR1 is SGHNT and CDR2 YYREEE (reference sequence). CDR3 amino acids: CANSLVSQETQYF. DNA for the CDR3: TGTGCCAACAGCTTGGTCTCGCAAGAGACCCAGTACTTC.

J is TRBJ2-1 and V is TRBV5-1; no firm D call. The V gene's germline CDR1 is SGHRS and CDR2 YFSETQ. Trimming removed 2 bases at V and 6 bases at J, with 18 bases between. This CDR3 region has 16 residues. This CDR3 is CASSFPREEYINEQFF. CDR3 DNA: TGCGCCAGCAGCTTCCCAAGAGAGGAATACATCAATGAGCAGTTCTTC.

The chain recombines TRBV20-1 with TRBJ2-5; 11 bases match TRBD2. This CDR3 region has 14 residues. V dropped 5 bases and J dropped 9; count of bases not matched to a gene: 11. Germline CDR1 is DFQATT and CDR2 is SNEGSKA (reference sequence). CDR3 nucleotide sequence: TGCAGTGCTTTCCCAACGGGACTAGCGGCTTCCCAGTACTTC. Translated, it gives CSAFPTGLAASQYF.

This clonotype was seen a handful of times. The genes are TRBV5-8 and TRBJ2-1, with D perhaps TRBD1 (6 bases). Germline-derived CDR1 and CDR2 are SGHTS and YDEGEE. V gave up 0 bases and J gave up 6 bases, with 10 bases separating them. The CDR3 runs 14 residues. CDR3: CASSLDLQGNEQFF. The CDR3 DNA reads as TGTGCCAGCAGCTTGGACCTACAGGGCAATGAGCAGTTCTTC.

This clonotype was observed a few times. The V gene is TRBV27, the J gene TRBJ2-5; D is perhaps TRBD2 (7 bases). CDR3 size: 16 residues. The V gene lost 5 bases and the J gene lost 0 bases, with 16 bases spanning the gap. CDR1 MNHEY and CDR2 SMNVEV come from the germline V gene (reference sequence). The CDR3 loop is CASSGRRGAYQETQYF. The CDR3 DNA sequence: TGTGCCAGCAGTGGGCGACGGGGGGCGTACCAAGAGACCCAGTACTTC.

The chain recombines TRBV6-1 with TRBJ2-1; 11 positions agree with TRBD2. Unmatched junction bases numbered 14, after V lost 5 bases and J lost 5 bases. CDR1 is MNHNS, CDR2 SASEGT, per germline. The CDR3 loop spans 18 amino acids. The CDR3: CASSTGLAVRLGDNEQFF. The CDR3 nucleotides read TGTGCCAGCAGTACGGGACTAGCGGTGAGACTGGGAGACAATGAGCAGTTCTTC.

This clonotype was seen only once. The chain joins TRBV18 to TRBJ2-1; 8 bases are a match to TRBD2. Germline V gives CDR1 KGHSH, CDR2 LQKENI. V lost 4 bases to trimming and J lost 7 bases; unmatched junction nucleotides: 9. The CDR3 contains 15 residues. The CDR3 region is CASSQAGGVRNEQFF. In DNA form, the CDR3 reads TGTGCCAGCTCACAAGCCGGGGGGGTTAGGAATGAGCAGTTCTTC.

This clonotype appeared a few times. V gene TRBV10-3 combines with J gene TRBJ2-5; TRBD2 matches 13 bases. CDR1 is ENHRY, CDR2 SYGVKD, per germline. V was clipped by 10 bases and J by 4 bases; unmatched bases: 6. This CDR3 is 14 amino acids long. CDR3 DNA sequence: TGTGCCACAAGGACTAGCGGGAGTGTAGAGACCCAGTACTTC. This sequence encodes CATRTSGSVETQYF.

The chain recombines TRBV3-1 with TRBJ1-1; perhaps TRBD1 as D (6 bases). The CDR3 length is 16 residues. V lost 3 bases and J lost 0, with 14 bases in between. CDR1 LGHDT and CDR2 YNNKEL come from the germline V gene (reference sequence). CDR3 loop: CASSQTPDRMNTEAFF. CDR3 nucleotide sequence: TGTGCCAGCAGCCAGACCCCCGACAGGATGAACACTGAAGCTTTCTTT.